What follows are 9 T cell receptor beta chains derived from one specimen sequenced in a study of OX40 agonist ivuxolimab in advanced cancers. Sequenced by immunoSEQ multiplex PCR; TCRdb stores in-frame clones only, minus some. The sample lists 75,000 to 100,000 clones; around four fifths were seen once. This specimen consisted of CD4+ or CD8+ T cells sorted from blood, obtained in a trial of the OX40 agonist ivuxolimab. These receptors were taken from an adult with an advanced solid tumor such as melanoma, head and neck, liver or kidney cancer.

The chain carries TRBV19 and TRBJ1-2; no definite D call. The germline CDR1 and CDR2 sequences are LNHDA and SQIVND (reference sequence). V lost 5 bases and J lost 4, with 11 bases in between. This CDR3 region has 13 residues. CDR3 nucleotides: TGTGCCAGTAGTTTTGGCACCGTCTATGGCTACACCTTC. This translates into CASSFGTVYGYTF.

This clone occurred once. The chain has TRBV13 and TRBJ1-1; D not certain. This CDR3 is 14 amino acids long. V was pared by 6 bases and J by 6 bases, with 17 bases between. In germline, CDR1 is PRHDT, CDR2 FYEKMQ (reference sequence). CDR3 sequence (DNA): TGTGCCAGCAGTCCCAACCTAGTGGGCCCTGAAGCTTTCTTT. Translated: CASSPNLVGPEAFF.

This rearrangement joins TRBV6-5 to TRBJ1-1; D ambiguous. V was pared by 5 bases and J by 0 bases, with 10 bases between. The germline V gene encodes CDR1 MNHEY and CDR2 SVGAGI. The CDR3 has 14 amino acids. CDR3 nucleotide sequence: TGTGCCAGCAGTGTTCTGGGGATGAACACTGAAGCTTTCTTT. Translation: CASSVLGMNTEAFF.

This clone has just a few counts. J is TRBJ2-2 and V is TRBV19; weak D call: TRBD1 (6 bases). CDR1 is LNHDA, CDR2 SQIVND, per germline (reference sequence). The CDR3 length is 15 residues. V lost 3 bases and J 5 bases, leaving 13 bases between the germline ends. The CDR3 coding sequence is TGTGCCAGTAGTATGGGCAGGGGTGTAACCGGGGAGCTGTTTTTT. Its translation: CASSMGRGVTGELFF.

In DNA, the CDR3 is TGTGCCAGCAGCCGGGACAGGGCGAATGAAAAACTGTTTTTT. Translated: CASSRDRANEKLFF. The chain carries TRBV7-2 and TRBJ1-4, with TRBD1 identical over 9 bases. CDR1 is SGHTA and CDR2 is FQGNSA in the germline V gene. The ends lost 5 bases at V and 5 bases at J; junction bases unmatched: 3. This CDR3 contains 14 residues.

In the case of this clone: This same CDR3 is encoded by further DNA sequences in the sample. The V call is TRBV7-2, the J call TRBJ2-1; possible D gene TRBD2, 6 bases. Germline CDR1 and CDR2: SGHTA and FQGNSA. Trimming took 4 bases from V and 4 from J, leaving 8 bases between them. The CDR3 length is 13 residues. The CDR3 here is CASSSGLYNEQFF. CDR3 nucleotides: TGTGCCAGCAGCTCGGGACTTTACAATGAGCAGTTCTTC. The full variable domain, rest sourced from reference TRBV7-2 and TRBJ2-1, is GAGVSQSPSNKVTEKGKDVELRCDPISGHTALYWYRQSLGQGLEFLIYFQGNSAPDKSGLPSDRFSAERTGGSVSTLTIQRTQQEDSAVYLCASSSGLYNEQFFGPGTRLTVL.

V usage is TRBV9 and J usage is TRBJ2-6, with D perhaps matching TRBD1 or TRBD2 (5 bases each). The V end was cut by 4 bases, the J end by 0 bases, with 14 bases between. The germline V gene encodes CDR1 SGDLS and CDR2 YYNGEE. The CDR3 totals 17 residues. The CDR3 loop is CASSRSGADSGANVLTF. DNA for the CDR3: TGTGCCAGCAGCCGATCCGGGGCCGACTCTGGGGCCAACGTCCTGACTTTC. The entire variable domain, with the rest obtained from reference TRBV9 and TRBJ2-6, is as follows: DSGVTQTPKHLITATGQRVTLRCSPRSGDLSVYWYQQSLDQGLQFLIQYYNGEERAKGNILERFSAQQFPDLHSELNLSSLELGDSALYFCASSRSGADSGANVLTFGAGSRLTVL.

V gene TRBV19 combines with J gene TRBJ1-4, with D maybe TRBD1 (5 bases). This CDR3 has 14 residues. Per the germline V gene, CDR1 is LNHDA and CDR2 is SQIVND (reference sequence). Between the trimmed V and J ends, which lost 5 bases and 1 base, there was a span of 8 bases. In nucleotides, the CDR3 is TGTGCCAGTAGTGTACAGGAAACTAATGAAAAACTGTTTTTT. Translation gives CASSVQETNEKLFF. The full variable domain, in which reference TRBV19 and TRBJ1-4 provide the parts outside the CDR3, is DGGITQSPKYLFRKEGQNVTLSCEQNLNHDAMYWYRQDPGQGLRLIYYSQIVNDFQKGDIAEGYSVSREKKESFPLTVTSAQKNPTAFYLCASSVQETNEKLFFGSGTQLSVL.

V gene TRBV29-1 combines with J gene TRBJ2-5; TRBD1 or TRBD2 may be the D gene (6 bases each). CDR1 is SQVTM and CDR2 is ANQGSEA in the germline V gene. V was trimmed by 3 bases and J by 5 bases, leaving 13 bases between them. The CDR3 is 13 amino acids. Here the CDR3 reads CSVDPGAGETQYF. The CDR3 DNA sequence: TGCAGCGTTGATCCGGGGGCCGGGGAGACCCAGTACTTC. Full variable domain (rest looked up from reference TRBV29-1 and TRBJ2-5): SAVISQKPSRDICQRGTSLTIQCQVDSQVTMMFWYRQQPGQSLTLIATANQGSEATYESGFVIDKFPISRPNLTFSTLTVSNMSPEDSSIYLCSVDPGAGETQYFGPGTRLLVL.